This TCR beta chain was sequenced during a study of OX40 agonist ivuxolimab in advanced cancers. About the research overall: Three patients, one with hepatocellular carcinoma and two with cutaneous melanoma, achieved partial responses. Study results and caveats: At doses 0.1 to 3.0 mg/kg, CD4+ and CD8+ clones expanded.

Generated by immunoSEQ multiplex PCR, the TCRdb table keeps only in-frame clones and is missing some. The sample yields approximately 56,000 clones, 81% seen once. Per the germline V gene, CDR1 is SGDLS and CDR2 is YYNGEE. V was clipped by 2 bases and J by 6 bases, with 14 bases between them. The CDR3 length is 14 residues. To note about this clone: Its matching antigen is unknown.

The TCR sequence derives from an adult with an advanced solid tumor such as melanoma, head and neck, liver or kidney cancer. This sample comprised CD4+ or CD8+ T cells sorted from blood, obtained in a trial of the OX40 agonist ivuxolimab. V usage is TRBV9 and J usage is TRBJ2-5; perhaps TRBD1 as D (6 bases). In nucleotides, the CDR3 is TGTGCCAGCAGCGTCGGTCAGGGGACGAAGACCCAGTACTTC. It encodes CASSVGQGTKTQYF.